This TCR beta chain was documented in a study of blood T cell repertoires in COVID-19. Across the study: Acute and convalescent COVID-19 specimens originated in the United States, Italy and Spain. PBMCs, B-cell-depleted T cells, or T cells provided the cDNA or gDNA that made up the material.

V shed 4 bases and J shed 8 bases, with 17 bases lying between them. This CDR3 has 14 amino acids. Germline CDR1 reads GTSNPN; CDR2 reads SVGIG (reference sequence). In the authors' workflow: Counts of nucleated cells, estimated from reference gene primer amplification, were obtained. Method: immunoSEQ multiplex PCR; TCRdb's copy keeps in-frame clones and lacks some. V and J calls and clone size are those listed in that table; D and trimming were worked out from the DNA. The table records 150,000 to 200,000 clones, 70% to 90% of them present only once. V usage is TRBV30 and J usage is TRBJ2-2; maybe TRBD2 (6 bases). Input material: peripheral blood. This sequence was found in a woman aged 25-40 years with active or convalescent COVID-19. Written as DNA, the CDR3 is TGTGCCTGGAACGGGGGTCAACCCATTGGGGAGCTGTTTTTT. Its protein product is CAWNGGQPIGELFF.